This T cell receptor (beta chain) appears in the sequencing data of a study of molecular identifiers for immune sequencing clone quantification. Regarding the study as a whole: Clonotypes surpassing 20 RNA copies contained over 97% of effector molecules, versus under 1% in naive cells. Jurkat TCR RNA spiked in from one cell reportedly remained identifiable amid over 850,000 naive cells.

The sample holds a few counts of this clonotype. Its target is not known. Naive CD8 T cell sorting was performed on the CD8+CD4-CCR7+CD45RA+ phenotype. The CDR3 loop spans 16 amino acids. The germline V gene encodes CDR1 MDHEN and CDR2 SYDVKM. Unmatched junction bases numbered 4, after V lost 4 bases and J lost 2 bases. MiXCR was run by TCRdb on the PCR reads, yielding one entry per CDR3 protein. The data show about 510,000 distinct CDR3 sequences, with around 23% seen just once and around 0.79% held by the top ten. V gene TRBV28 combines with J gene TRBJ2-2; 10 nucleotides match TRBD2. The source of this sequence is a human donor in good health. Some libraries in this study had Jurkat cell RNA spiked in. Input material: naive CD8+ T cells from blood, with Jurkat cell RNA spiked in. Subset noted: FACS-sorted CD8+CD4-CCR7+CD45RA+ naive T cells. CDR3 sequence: CASSSRLAGNTGELFF. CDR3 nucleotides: TGTGCCAGCAGTTCCCGACTAGCGGGCAACACCGGGGAGCTGTTTTTT. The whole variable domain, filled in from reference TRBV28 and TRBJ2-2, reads DVKVTQSSRYLVKRTGEKVFLECVQDMDHENMFWYRQDPGLGLRLIYFSYDVKMKEKGDIPEGYSVSREKKERFSLILESASTNQTSMYLCASSSRLAGNTGELFFGEGSRLTVL.